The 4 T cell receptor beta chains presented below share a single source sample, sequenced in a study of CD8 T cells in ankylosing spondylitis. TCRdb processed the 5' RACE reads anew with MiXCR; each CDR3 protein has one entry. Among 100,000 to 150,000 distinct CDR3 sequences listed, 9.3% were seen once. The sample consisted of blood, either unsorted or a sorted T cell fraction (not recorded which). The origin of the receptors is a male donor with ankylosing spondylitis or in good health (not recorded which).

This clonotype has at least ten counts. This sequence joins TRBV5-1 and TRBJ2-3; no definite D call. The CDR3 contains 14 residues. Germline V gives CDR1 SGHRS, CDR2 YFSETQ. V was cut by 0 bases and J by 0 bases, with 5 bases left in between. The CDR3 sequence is CASSLADSTDTQYF. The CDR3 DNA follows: TGCGCCAGCAGCTTGGCGGATAGCACAGATACGCAGTATTTT.

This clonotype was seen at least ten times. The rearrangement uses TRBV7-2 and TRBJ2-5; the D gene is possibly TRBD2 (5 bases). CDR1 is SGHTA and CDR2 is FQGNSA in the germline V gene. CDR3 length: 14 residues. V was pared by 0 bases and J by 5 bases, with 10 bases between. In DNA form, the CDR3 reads TGTGCCAGCAGCTTAGCGGGCCGGGATGAGACCCAGTACTTC. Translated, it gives CASSLAGRDETQYF.

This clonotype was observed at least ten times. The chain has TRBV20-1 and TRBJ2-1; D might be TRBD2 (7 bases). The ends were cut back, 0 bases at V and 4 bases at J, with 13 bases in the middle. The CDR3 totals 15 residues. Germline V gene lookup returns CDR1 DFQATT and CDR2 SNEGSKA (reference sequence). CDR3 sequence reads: CSARDRAGTYNEQFF. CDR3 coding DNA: TGCAGTGCTAGAGATAGAGCGGGGACATACAATGAGCAGTTCTTC.

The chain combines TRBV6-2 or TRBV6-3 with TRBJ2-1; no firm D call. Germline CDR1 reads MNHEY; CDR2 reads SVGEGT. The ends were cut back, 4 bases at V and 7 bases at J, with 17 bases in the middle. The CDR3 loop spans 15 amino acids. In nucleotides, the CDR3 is TGTGCCAGCAGTTCGGGCAGCTCGGATTCGAATGAGCAGTTCTTC. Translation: CASSSGSSDSNEQFF.